This T cell receptor beta chain appears in the sequencing data of a study of shared clonotypes between healthy human individuals. Study results and caveats: Among non-shared clonotypes, generation probabilities were lower than among those shared by all four donors.

For this clone: Its specificity is unknown.

Negatively enriched CD4+ T cells were divided by CD45RA into naive and memory. V dropped 5 bases and J dropped 5 bases, with 10 bases sitting between them. This CDR3 comprises 13 residues. The germline V gene encodes CDR1 SNHLY and CDR2 FYNNEI. Sorted subsets were amplified in replicate PCRs using 200 ng DNA, around 30,000 T cell genomes. The table came from immunoSEQ multiplex PCR; TCRdb's copy has only in-frame clones and leaves some out. Counted here are some 2 million clones, 85% to 95% occurring once; the ten biggest clones make up roughly 0.13%. Sample: naive CD4+ T cells sorted from blood. Subset of the sample: CD45RA+ positively selected. The rearrangement uses TRBV2 and TRBJ2-1, with D unclear. This TCR derives from a young man in good health. The CDR3 DNA sequence: TGTGCCAGCAGTACGGGCTTCGACAATGAGCAGTTCTTC. This sequence encodes CASSTGFDNEQFF.